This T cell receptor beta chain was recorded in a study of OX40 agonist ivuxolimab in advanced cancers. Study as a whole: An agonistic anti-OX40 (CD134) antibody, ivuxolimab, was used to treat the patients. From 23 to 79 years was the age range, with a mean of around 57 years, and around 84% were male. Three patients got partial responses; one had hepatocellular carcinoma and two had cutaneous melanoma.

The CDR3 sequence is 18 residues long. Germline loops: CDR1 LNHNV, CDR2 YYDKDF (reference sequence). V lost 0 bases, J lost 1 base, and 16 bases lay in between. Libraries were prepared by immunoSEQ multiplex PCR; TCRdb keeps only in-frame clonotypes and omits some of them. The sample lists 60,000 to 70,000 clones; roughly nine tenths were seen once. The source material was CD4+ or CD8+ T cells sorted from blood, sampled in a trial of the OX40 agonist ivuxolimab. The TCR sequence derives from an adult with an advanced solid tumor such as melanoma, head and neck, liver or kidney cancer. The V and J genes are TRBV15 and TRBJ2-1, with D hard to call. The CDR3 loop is CATSRDTSVQVSYNEQFF. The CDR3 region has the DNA TGTGCCACCAGCAGAGATACTTCTGTCCAGGTTTCCTACAATGAGCAGTTCTTC.